A single sample gave rise to the 6 T cell receptor beta chains below, sequenced in a study of T cells in Graves' hyperthyroidism and ophthalmopathy. Template material for amplifying TCR beta CDR3 regions consisted of RNA transcripts. HTBI primers were the set used in a first-round RT-PCR of the TCR CDR3. One entry per CDR3 protein, called by TCRdb with MiXCR from the multiplex PCR reads. The sample consists of a few hundred thousand distinct CDR3 sequences, approximately 13% of them appearing once. Sequenced input: blood. Receptor source: a woman younger than 35 with Graves' hyperthyroidism.

This clonotype was seen at least ten times. J is TRBJ1-4 and V is TRBV2; possibly TRBD1 for D (5 bases). Germline V gene lookup returns CDR1 SNHLY and CDR2 FYNNEI. V was pared by 7 bases and J by 5 bases, with 11 bases between. The CDR3 is 13 amino acids. CDR3: CASTRGGNEKLFF. The CDR3 DNA sequence: TGTGCCAGCACCCGGGGGGGAAATGAAAAACTGTTTTTT.

This clonotype was seen more than once but under ten times. This sequence joins TRBV9 and TRBJ1-4; 7 nucleotides align to TRBD1. The CDR3 runs 16 residues. V was clipped by 3 bases and J by 2 bases; unmatched bases: 7. In germline, CDR1 is SGDLS, CDR2 YYNGEE. The CDR3 loop is CASSDSTGVTNEKLFF. The CDR3 DNA sequence: TGTGCCAGCAGCGACTCTACAGGGGTTACTAATGAAAAACTGTTTTTT. Full variable domain (remainder filled in from reference TRBV9 and TRBJ1-4): DSGVTQTPKHLITATGQRVTLRCSPRSGDLSVYWYQQSLDQGLQFLIQYYNGEERAKGNILERFSAQQFPDLHSELNLSSLELGDSALYFCASSDSTGVTNEKLFFGSGTQLSVL.

This clonotype was detected many times. V usage is TRBV12-3 or TRBV12-4 and J usage is TRBJ2-3; the D gene is possibly TRBD1 (5 bases). V was clipped by 3 bases and J by 3 bases, with 13 bases between them. This CDR3 has 15 residues. The CDR3: CASSLRQSGTDTQYF. The CDR3 DNA follows: TGTGCCAGCAGTTTGCGACAGAGTGGGACAGATACGCAGTATTTT.

This clonotype has at least ten counts. V is TRBV12-5 and J is TRBJ2-2; D might be TRBD2 (5 bases). V was cut by 1 base and J by 2 bases, with 11 bases left in between. Germline lookup yields CDR1 LGHNT and CDR2 FRNRAP. This CDR3 contains 16 residues. The CDR3 spells CASGLGFGVNTGELFF. The DNA for the CDR3 is TGTGCTAGTGGTTTGGGTTTCGGGGTAAACACCGGGGAGCTGTTTTTT.

At least ten counts were recorded for this clonotype. This chain joins TRBV28 and TRBJ1-6; 9 bases agree with TRBD1. Germline CDR1 and CDR2: MDHEN and SYDVKM. The V gene end was trimmed by 4 bases and the J gene end by 10 bases; junction bases not matched to a gene: 11. The CDR3 has 16 residues. The DNA of the CDR3 is TGTGCCAGCAGTTCCTCGACCGGGACAGGGCTGTCACCCCTCCACTTT. It codes for CASSSSTGTGLSPLHF.

A few counts support this clonotype. The rearrangement joins TRBV19 to TRBJ2-7; TRBD1 might be the D (5 bases). Germline loops: CDR1 LNHDA, CDR2 SQIVND (reference sequence). With 6 bases removed from V and 3 bases from J, the gap between germline ends came to 15 bases. CDR3 length: 14 amino acids. The CDR3 loop is CASRKTAGSYEQYF. The DNA for the CDR3 is TGTGCCAGTAGGAAGACAGCCGGTAGCTACGAGCAGTACTTC. Complete variable domain (other parts from reference TRBV19 and TRBJ2-7): DGGITQSPKYLFRKEGQNVTLSCEQNLNHDAMYWYRQDPGQGLRLIYYSQIVNDFQKGDIAEGYSVSREKKESFPLTVTSAQKNPTAFYLCASRKTAGSYEQYFGPGTRLTVT.